This T cell receptor beta chain was profiled in a study of shared clonotypes between healthy human individuals (dated by TCRdb to about 2020). At the level of the whole study: Two women and three men aged 18 to 49 years were included in the cohort. To estimate repertoire size and how much clonotype sharing occurs between individuals, the study deeply sequenced the blood TCR repertoires of several healthy adults. Libraries were prepared and TCR repertoires were sequenced by different laboratories using diverse techniques, in order to increase sequencing depth and limit assay-specific biases. Per donor, leukapheresis produced somewhere between about 0.9 and 9.5 billion PBMCs.

A word on this clone: Its target antigen remains unknown. Per-base qualities were not stored, and no clone one base away is much larger.

The donors were healthy, HIV-negative adults with no recently reported acute infections or vaccinations. Only Caucasian adults living in Nashville, Tennessee, USA were represented among the donors. For unsorted samples, about 90 million PBMCs were counted, and genomic DNA was extracted using the QIAamp DNA Blood Mini kit. After blood collection by leukapheresis, PBMCs were isolated using Ficoll-Histopaque density gradient centrifugation and then cryopreserved in the vapor phase of liquid nitrogen. As encoded in the germline V gene (reference sequence), CDR1 is MNHEY while CDR2 is SMNVEV. V drops 9 bases and J drops 0 bases, leaving 14 bases in between. The CDR3 runs 14 residues from the cysteine to the phenylalanine. Only the CDR3 DNA is retained, 42 bases long and in frame from the first base. Using the deep immunoSEQ assay, TCR CDR3 regions were amplified from genomic DNA by multiplex PCR. For each cell subset, the extracted genomic DNA was distributed evenly across all wells of several immunoSEQ 96-well plates, and each plate served as one replicate. For unsorted PBMC, each replicate PCR was loaded with 300 ng genomic DNA, equivalent to 25,000 to 35,000 T cell genomes. Ten immunoSEQ deep assay plates were used to sequence unsorted PBMC genomic DNA. The purified libraries were quantified using a Qubit 3.0 fluorometer, sized with a Bioanalyzer 2100, and then quantified again using the KAPA Library Quantification kit. Every immunoSEQ 96-well plate was sequenced on a dedicated single-read 150-cycle Illumina NextSeq 550 flow cell. For the original study's pipeline: Because the immunoSEQ output included only junctional sequences and no quality scores, the filtering could not be the same as the filtering used for full-length reads. Sequences were annotated with PyIR, a Python wrapper for IgBLAST v1.9, using IMGT germline references to assign V/J genes and CDR3. Reads were filtered out if the reads had weak V/J assignments (E-value above 1e-6), no CDR3, stop codons, out-of-frame junctions, or ambiguous translated residues. V3J clonotypes were defined as sequences sharing the same inferred V gene, J gene, and CDR3 amino acid sequence. Percentage overlap between repertoires was calculated by dividing the number of shared unique clonotypes by the size of the smaller repertoire. RTK rarefaction, the Chao1 estimator, and Recon v2.1 estimates of unobserved clonotypes were used to assess repertoire richness. TCRdb carries this immuneACCESS record with in-frame sequences only. Its versions omit some clonotypes, under half of them owing to an unresolved V gene in the studies checked, with the rest unexplained. That table supplies the V and J calls and clone size; D and trimming were determined from the DNA. This sample has around 500,000 clones in its table, and 76% of those were observed once. In total, the top ten clones hold roughly 13% of the sample.

Points the paper makes about the study in general: Pairwise subsampling led to the expectation that sequencing depth would affect the degree of clonotype sharing among donors. Sampling was limited to blood, and TCR repertoires in tissue likely differ from TCR repertoires in blood. Because the study included only a small number of donors, the genetic and exposure-history diversity represented was limited.

The sequence came from a middle-aged woman in good health. Some clones in this sample may be carry-over from other donors' samples. Sequences were obtained from PBMCs. Recombination linked TRBV27 to TRBJ1-1; no D gene is confidently identified. For the CDR3, the sequence is CASSSYYMNTEAFF. Here is the DNA: TGTGCCAGTAGCAGTTATTACATGAACACTGAAGCTTTCTTT.